This T cell receptor beta chain emerged from a study of blood T cell repertoires in COVID-19. Trimming removed 4 bases at V and 0 bases at J, with 7 bases between. This CDR3 is 14 amino acids long. CDR1 and CDR2 from the germline V gene are SNHLY and FYNNEI. The method was immunoSEQ multiplex PCR; TCRdb's version includes in-frame clones alone and lacks a portion of them. The repertoire consists of about 87,000 clones, with approximately 86% occurring once and the leading ten covering more than 4%. This sequence originates from a man aged 40-50 years with acute or convalescent COVID-19. This rearrangement joins TRBV2 to TRBJ1-5; no definite D call. The sequencing input was peripheral blood. CDR3 amino acids: CASSGPVSNQPQHF. The CDR3 nucleotides are TGTGCCAGCAGTGGCCCAGTTAGCAATCAGCCCCAGCATTTT. Full variable domain (outside the CDR3, taken from reference TRBV2 and TRBJ1-5): EPEVTQTPSHQVTQMGQEVILRCVPISNHLYFYWYRQILGQKVEFLVSFYNNEISEKSEIFDDQFSVERPDGSNFTLKIRSTKLEDSAMYFCASSGPVSNQPQHFGDGTRLSIL.